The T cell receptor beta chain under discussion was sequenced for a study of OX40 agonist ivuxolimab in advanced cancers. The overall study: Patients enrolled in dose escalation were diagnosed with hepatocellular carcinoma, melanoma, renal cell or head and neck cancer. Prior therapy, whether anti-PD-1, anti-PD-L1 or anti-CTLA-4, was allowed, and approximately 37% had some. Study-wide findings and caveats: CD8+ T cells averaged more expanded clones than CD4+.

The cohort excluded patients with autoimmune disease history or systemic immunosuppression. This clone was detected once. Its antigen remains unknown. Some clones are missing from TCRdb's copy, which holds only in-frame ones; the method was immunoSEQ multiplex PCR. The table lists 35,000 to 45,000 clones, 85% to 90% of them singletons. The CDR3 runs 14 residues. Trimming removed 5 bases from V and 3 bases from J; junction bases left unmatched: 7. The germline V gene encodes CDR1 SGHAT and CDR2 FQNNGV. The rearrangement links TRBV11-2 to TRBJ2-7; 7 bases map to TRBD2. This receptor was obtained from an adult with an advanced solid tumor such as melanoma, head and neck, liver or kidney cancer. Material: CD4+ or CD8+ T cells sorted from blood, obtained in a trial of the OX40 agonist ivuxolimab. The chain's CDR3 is CASSPRRERYEQYF. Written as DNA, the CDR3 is TGTGCCAGCAGCCCACGGCGGGAGCGCTACGAGCAGTACTTC.